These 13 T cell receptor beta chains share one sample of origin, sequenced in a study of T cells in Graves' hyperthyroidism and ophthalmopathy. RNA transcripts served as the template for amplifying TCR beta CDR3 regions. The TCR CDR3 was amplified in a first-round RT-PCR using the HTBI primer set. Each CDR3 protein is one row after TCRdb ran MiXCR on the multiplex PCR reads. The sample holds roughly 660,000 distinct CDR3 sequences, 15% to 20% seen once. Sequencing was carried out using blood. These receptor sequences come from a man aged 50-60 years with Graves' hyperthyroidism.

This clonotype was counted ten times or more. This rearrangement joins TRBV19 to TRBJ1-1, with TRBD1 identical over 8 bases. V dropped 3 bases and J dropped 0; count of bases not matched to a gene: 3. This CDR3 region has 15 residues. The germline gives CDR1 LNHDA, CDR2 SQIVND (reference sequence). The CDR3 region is CASSMGQAMNTEAFF. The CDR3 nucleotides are TGTGCCAGTAGTATGGGACAGGCGATGAACACTGAAGCTTTCTTT.

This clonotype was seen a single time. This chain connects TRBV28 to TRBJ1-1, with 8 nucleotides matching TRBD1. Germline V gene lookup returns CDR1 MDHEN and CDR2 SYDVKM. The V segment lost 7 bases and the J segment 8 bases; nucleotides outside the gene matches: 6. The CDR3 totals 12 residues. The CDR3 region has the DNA TGTGCCAGCAAGCAGGGGGCGCAGGAAGCTTTCTTT. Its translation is CASKQGAQEAFF.

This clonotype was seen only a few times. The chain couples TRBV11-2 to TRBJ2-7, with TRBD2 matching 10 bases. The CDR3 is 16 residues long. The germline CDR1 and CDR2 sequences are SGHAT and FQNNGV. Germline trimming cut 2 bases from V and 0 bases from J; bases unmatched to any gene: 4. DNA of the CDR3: TGTGCCAGCAGCTTATTCTCTAGCGGGAGCTCCTACGAGCAGTACTTC. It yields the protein CASSLFSSGSSYEQYF.

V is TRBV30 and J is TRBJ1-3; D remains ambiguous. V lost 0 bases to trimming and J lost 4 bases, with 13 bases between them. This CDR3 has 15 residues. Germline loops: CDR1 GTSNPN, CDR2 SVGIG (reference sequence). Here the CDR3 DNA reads TGTGCCTGGAGTGTTAGACCTACGGCCGGAAACACCATATATTTT. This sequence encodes CAWSVRPTAGNTIYF. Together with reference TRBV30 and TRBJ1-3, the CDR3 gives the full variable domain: SQTIHQWPATLVQPVGSPLSLECTVEGTSNPNLYWYRQAAGRGLQLLFYSVGIGQISSEVPQNLSASRPQDRQFILSSKKLLLSDSGFYLCAWSVRPTAGNTIYFGEGSWLTVV.

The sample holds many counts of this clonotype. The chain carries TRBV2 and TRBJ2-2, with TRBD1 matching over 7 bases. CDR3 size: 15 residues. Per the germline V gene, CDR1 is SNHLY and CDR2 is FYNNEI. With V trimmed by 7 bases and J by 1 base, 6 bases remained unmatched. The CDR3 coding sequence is TGTGCCAGCAACAACCGGGACAGGAACACCGGGGAGCTGTTTTTT. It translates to CASNNRDRNTGELFF.

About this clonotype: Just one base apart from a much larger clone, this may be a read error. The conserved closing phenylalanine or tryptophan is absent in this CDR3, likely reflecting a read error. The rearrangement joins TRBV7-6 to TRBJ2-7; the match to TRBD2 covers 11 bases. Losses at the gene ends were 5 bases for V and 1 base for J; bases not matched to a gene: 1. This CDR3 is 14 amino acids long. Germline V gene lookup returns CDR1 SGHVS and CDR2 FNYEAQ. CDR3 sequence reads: CASSPSGRSYEQYL. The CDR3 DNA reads TGTGCCAGCAGCCCTAGCGGGAGGTCCTACGAGCAGTACCTC.

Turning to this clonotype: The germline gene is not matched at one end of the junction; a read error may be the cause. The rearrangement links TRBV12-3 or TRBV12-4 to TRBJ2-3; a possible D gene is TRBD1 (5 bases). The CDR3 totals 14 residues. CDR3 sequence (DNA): TGTGCCAGCACTCTAGGACGATTCACAGGTACGCAGTATTTT. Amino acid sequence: CASTLGRFTGTQYF.

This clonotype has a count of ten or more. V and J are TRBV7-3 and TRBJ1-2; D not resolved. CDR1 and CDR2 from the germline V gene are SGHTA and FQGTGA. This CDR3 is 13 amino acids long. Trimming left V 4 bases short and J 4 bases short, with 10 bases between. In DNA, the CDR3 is TGTGCCAGCAGCTCCTTTCCTGGCTATGGCTACACCTTC. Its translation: CASSSFPGYGYTF.

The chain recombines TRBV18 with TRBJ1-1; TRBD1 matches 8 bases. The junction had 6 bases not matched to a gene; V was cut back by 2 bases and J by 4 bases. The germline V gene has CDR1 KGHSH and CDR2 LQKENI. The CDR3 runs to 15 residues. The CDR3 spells CASSPFLQGGTEAFF. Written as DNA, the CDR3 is TGTGCCAGCTCACCATTCCTACAGGGGGGCACTGAAGCTTTCTTT.

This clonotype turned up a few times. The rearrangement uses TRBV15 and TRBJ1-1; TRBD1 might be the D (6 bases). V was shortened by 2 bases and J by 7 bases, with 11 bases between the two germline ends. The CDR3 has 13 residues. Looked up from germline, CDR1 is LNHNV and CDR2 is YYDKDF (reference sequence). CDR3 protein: CATSRTGRGEAFF. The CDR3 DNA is TGTGCCACCAGCAGAACAGGGAGAGGTGAAGCTTTCTTT.

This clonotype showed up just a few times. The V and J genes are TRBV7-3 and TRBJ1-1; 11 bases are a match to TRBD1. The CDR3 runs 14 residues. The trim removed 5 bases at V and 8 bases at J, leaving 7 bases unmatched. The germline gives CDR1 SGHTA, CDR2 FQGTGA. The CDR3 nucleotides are TGTGCCAGCAGCACCGGACAGGGGGCTGCGGAAGCTTTCTTT. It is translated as CASSTGQGAAEAFF.

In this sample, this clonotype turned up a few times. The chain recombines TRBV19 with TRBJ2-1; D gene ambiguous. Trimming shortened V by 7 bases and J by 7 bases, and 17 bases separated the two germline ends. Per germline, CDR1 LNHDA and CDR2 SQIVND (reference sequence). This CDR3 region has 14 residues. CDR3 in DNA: TGTGCCAGTACCAAGAATGGTGGGTTGAATGAGCAGTTCTTC. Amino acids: CASTKNGGLNEQFF.

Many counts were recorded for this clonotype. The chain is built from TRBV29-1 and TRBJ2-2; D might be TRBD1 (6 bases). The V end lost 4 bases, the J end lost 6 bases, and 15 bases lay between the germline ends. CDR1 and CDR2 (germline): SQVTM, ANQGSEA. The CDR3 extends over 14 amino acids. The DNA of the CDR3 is TGCAGCGTTGCGTCAGGGGTAGGGGCCGGGGAGCTGTTTTTT. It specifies CSVASGVGAGELFF.